The entry below gives a single TCR beta chain sequence along with its context. Its antigen is still unknown. Using immunoSEQ multiplex PCR, the repertoire was profiled, and TCRdb retains in-frame clones only, with some absent. The sample lists 97,000 or so clones, roughly nine tenths occurring once. This specimen belongs to a study of T cell responses to AZD1222 COVID-19 vaccine. Findings of the study overall: It should be noted that donors were predominantly white British and more often female, and clonal diversity was possibly underestimated. A reported finding is that nearly half of spike-specific TCRs target unmutated variant regions. Elevations in Spike-specific TCR breadth and depth followed administration of two AZD1222 doses.

The germline V gene encodes CDR1 MRHNA and CDR2 SNTAGT. The CDR3 runs to 12 residues. The V and J ends lost 5 bases and 11 bases, in that order; junction bases with no gene match: 7. Sample: peripheral blood, taken 28 days after the second AZD1222 dose. The chain uses TRBV6-4 and TRBJ2-3; 7 bases match TRBD1. This receptor was taken from an adult who received the AZD1222 COVID-19 vaccine. In DNA form, the CDR3 reads TGTGCCAGCAGTCATCCGGGACAGAGGCAGTATTTT. The encoded protein is CASSHPGQRQYF.